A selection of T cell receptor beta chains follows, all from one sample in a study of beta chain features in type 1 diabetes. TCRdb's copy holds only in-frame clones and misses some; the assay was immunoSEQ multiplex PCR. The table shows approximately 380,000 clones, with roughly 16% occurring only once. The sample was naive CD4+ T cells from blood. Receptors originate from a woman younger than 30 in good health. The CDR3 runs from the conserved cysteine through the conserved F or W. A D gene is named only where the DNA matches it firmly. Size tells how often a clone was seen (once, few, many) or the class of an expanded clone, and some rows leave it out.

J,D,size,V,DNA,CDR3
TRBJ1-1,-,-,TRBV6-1,TGTGCCAGCAGCATGAACACTGAAGCTTTCTTT,CASSMNTEAFF
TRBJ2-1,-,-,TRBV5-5,TGTGCCAGCAGCTTGGGCGGGATCGCGAATGAGCAGTTCTTC,CASSLGGIANEQFF
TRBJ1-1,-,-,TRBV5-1,TGCGCCAGCAGCTTGGCAATAGGCGGGGGAAGCACTGAAGCTTTCTTT,CASSLAIGGGSTEAFF
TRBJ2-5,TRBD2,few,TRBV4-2,TGTGCCAGCAGCCAAGGGACTAGCGACCAAGAGACCCAGTACTTC,CASSQGTSDQETQYF
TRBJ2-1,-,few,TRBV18,TGTGCCAGCTCACTCAATGGACTTCGAGGCAATGAGCAGTTCTTC,CASSLNGLRGNEQFF
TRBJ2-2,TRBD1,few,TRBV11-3,TGTGCCAGCCAAATAGGGGGCGGTCTTCGCACCGGGGAGCTGTTTTTT,CASQIGGGLRTGELFF
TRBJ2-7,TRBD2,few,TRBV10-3,TGTGCCATCAGTGTTGCGGGGGGCGGCCTATTGGACGAGCAGTACTTC,CAISVAGGGLLDEQYF
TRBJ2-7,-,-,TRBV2,TGTGCCAGCAGTGCGGGAGCGTTATACGAGCAGTACTTC,CASSAGALYEQYF
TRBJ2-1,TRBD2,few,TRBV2,TGTGCCAGCAGTGAATATTCGGGAGGTGCCTACAATGAGCAGTTCTTC,CASSEYSGGAYNEQFF
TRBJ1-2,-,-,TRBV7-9,TGTGCCAGCAGTTCCTTTATTCAGCGGGACGGAAACTATGGCTACACCTTC,CASSSFIQRDGNYGYTF
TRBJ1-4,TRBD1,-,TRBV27,TGTGCCAGCAGCCGGGACAGGCTATCCGAAAAACTGTTTTTT,CASSRDRLSEKLFF
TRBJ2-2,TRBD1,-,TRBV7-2,TGTGCCAGCAGCTTCGACGAGACAGGGGGCACCGGGGAGCTGTTTTTT,CASSFDETGGTGELFF
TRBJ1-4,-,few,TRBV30,TGTGCCTGGAGTGCAGCCTCCTACCGAGGTGAAAAACTGTTTTTT,CAWSAASYRGEKLFF
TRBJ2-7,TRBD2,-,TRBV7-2,TGTGCCAGCAGCGTAGACGGACTAGCGTTCTACGAGCAGTACTTC,CASSVDGLAFYEQYF
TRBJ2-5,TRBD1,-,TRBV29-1,TGCAGCGTCGCCTACAGGGGGTTAGGAGAGACCCAGTACTTC,CSVAYRGLGETQYF
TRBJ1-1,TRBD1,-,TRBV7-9,TGTGCCAGCAGCCCGCCCCGGACAGGGCTGGTTTTTGAAGCTTTCTTT,CASSPPRTGLVFEAFF
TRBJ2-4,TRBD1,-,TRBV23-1,TGCGCCAGCAATTCAGGGGGCCAGGGCATTCAGTACTTC,CASNSGGQGIQYF
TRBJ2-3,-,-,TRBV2,TGTGCCAGCAAAGACTTAAATACGCAGTATTTT,CASKDLNTQYF
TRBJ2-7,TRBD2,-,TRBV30,TGTGCCCGGACCACTAGCGACTACGAGCAGTACTTC,CARTTSDYEQYF
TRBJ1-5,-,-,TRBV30,TGTGCCTGGAGCGTGGGACTGACGCTGAATCAGCCCCAGCATTTT,CAWSVGLTLNQPQHF
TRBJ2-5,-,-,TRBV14,TGTGCCAGCAGCCAAGGATTTGCGGGACAAGAGACCCAGTACTTC,CASSQGFAGQETQYF
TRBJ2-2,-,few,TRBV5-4,TGTGCCAGCAGCTTGGCGACAGCGAACACCGGGGAGCTGTTTTTT,CASSLATANTGELFF
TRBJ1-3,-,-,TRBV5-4,TGTGCCAGCAGCCGGGGTGGACAGCCCTCTGAAAACACCATATATTTT,CASSRGGQPSENTIYF
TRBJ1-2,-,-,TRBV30,TGTGCCTGGAGTCCCTGGGGGGGCGCGATTCATGGCTACACCTTC,CAWSPWGGAIHGYTF
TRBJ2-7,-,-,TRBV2,TGTGCCAGCAGCGTTGGGTCGACAGGCGAGCAGTACTTC,CASSVGSTGEQYF
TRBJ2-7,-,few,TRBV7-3,TGTGCCAGCAGCCCCTCCGCGGAGCTCACCTACGAGCAGTACTTC,CASSPSAELTYEQYF
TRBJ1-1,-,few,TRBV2,TGTGCCAGCAGAGCAGGGGTAGACGCTGAAGCTTTCTTT,CASRAGVDAEAFF
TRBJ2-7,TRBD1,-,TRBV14,TGTGCCAGCAGCCAGGACAGGGGGCTCAAGCAGTACTTC,CASSQDRGLKQYF
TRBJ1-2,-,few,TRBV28,TGTGCCAGCAGCCCCGGAGGGACGTATGGCTACACCTTC,CASSPGGTYGYTF
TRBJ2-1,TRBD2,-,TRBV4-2,TGTGCCAGCAGCCAAGATGGTAGCGGGAGGCCCGGTGGGAATGAGCAGTTCTTC,CASSQDGSGRPGGNEQFF
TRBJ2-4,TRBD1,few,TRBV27,TGTGCCAGCAGTCCCCGCCGGACAGGGAAAAACATTCAGTACTTC,CASSPRRTGKNIQYF
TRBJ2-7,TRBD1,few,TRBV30,TGTGCCTGGGACACAGGGGGCGAGCAGTACTTC,CAWDTGGEQYF
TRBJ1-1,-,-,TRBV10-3,TGTGCCATCAGTGGACAGGAGAACACTGAAGCTTTCTTT,CAISGQENTEAFF
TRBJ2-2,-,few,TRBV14,TGTGCCAGCAGCCAACAGGGCACTTTATACACCGGGGAGCTGTTTTTT,CASSQQGTLYTGELFF
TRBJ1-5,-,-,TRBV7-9,TGTGCCAGCAGCTTAGGGACAGGCAATCAGCCCCAGCATTTT,CASSLGTGNQPQHF
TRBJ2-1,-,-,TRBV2,TGTGCCAGCTACGAACAGCATATCTACAATGAGCAGTTCTTC,CASYEQHIYNEQFF
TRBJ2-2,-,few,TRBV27,TGTGCCAGCAGTTTGTTTGGCGGAGTCGACACCGGGGAGCTGTTTTTT,CASSLFGGVDTGELFF
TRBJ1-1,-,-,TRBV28,TGTGCCAGCAGTAACGGACAGAGCACTGAAGCTTTCTTT,CASSNGQSTEAFF
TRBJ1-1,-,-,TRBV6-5,TGTGCCAGCAGTTACCTCGCCAGGGGCACTGAAGCTTTCTTT,CASSYLARGTEAFF
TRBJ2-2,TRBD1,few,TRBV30,TGTGCCTGGAGACGACAGGGGAGCGGGGAGCTGTTTTTT,CAWRRQGSGELFF
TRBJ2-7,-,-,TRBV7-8,TGTGCCAGCAGCTTAAACAGGGGACTAGTAGCCTACGAGCAGTACTTC,CASSLNRGLVAYEQYF
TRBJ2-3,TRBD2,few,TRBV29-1,TGCAGCGGGGGTACTAGCGGCAACGCTGATACGCAGTATTTT,CSGGTSGNADTQYF
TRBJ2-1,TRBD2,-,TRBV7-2,TGTGCCAGCAGTGGGGCTAGCGGAGTAATGAGGCAGTTCTTC,CASSGASGVMRQFF
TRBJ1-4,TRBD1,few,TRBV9,TGTGCCAGCAGCCCCTTGACAGGGGATCGGGAAAAACTGTTTTTT,CASSPLTGDREKLFF
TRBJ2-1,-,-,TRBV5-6,TGTGCCAGCAGCGCCGGGACTTCCTACAATGAGCAGTTCTTC,CASSAGTSYNEQFF
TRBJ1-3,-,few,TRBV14,TGTGCCAGCAGCCAACACACGGGAAACACCATATATTTT,CASSQHTGNTIYF
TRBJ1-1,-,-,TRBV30,TGTGCCTGGATGGGCACGGCACGCATGAACACTGAAGCTTTCTTT,CAWMGTARMNTEAFF
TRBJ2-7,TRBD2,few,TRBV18,TGTGCCAGCTCACCAGGCGGGAGCCTATACTACGAGCAGTACTTC,CASSPGGSLYYEQYF
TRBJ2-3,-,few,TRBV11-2,TGTGCCAGTACAGGGTTATCAGATACGCAGTATTTT,CASTGLSDTQYF